Presented here are 12 T cell receptor beta chains from one specimen sequenced in a study of T cells after yellow fever vaccination. In TCRdb, the 5' RACE reads were re-called with MiXCR into one record per CDR3 protein. The repertoire holds more than 350,000 distinct CDR3 sequences, roughly 10% seen once, with about 17% in the top ten. The specimen was PBMCs, collected on the day of the first yellow fever vaccination. The receptors originated from a man aged 18-30 years who received the YFV17D yellow fever vaccine.

The chain employs TRBV19 and TRBJ2-3, with 7 bases identical to TRBD2. Germline V gene lookup returns CDR1 LNHDA and CDR2 SQIVND (reference sequence). The CDR3 sequence is 12 residues long. V shed 3 bases and J 8 bases; nucleotides not matched to a gene: 2. The CDR3 region has the DNA TGTGCCAGTAGTATCGTAGCGGGTACGCAGTATTTT. As protein: CASSIVAGTQYF.

This clonotype has ten or more counts. The genes are TRBV7-3 and TRBJ2-3; TRBD2 agrees at 7 bases. The CDR3 length is 12 residues. CDR1 SGHTA and CDR2 FQGTGA come from the germline V gene. After removal of 5 bases from V and 13 bases from J, the junction contained 9 bases not matched to a gene. CDR3: CASSPDGGSKYF. CDR3 nucleotide sequence: TGTGCCAGCAGCCCAGACGGGGGGTCGAAGTATTTT.

This clonotype was detected only a few times. The gene calls are TRBV12-3 or TRBV12-4 and TRBJ2-3; TRBD2 aligns across 12 bases. The CDR3 consists of 18 residues. CDR3 residues: CTISPPLRLAGALGTQYF. In DNA, the CDR3 is TGTACCATCAGTCCCCCACTTCGACTAGCGGGGGCCCTAGGGACGCAGTATTTT.

The chain recombines TRBV20-1 with TRBJ2-3; TRBD2 matches 10 bases. V trimming: 6 bases; J trimming: 3 bases; junction bases outside the gene matches: 6. The CDR3 sequence is 14 residues long. Germline V CDR1 and CDR2: DFQATT, SNEGSKA (reference sequence). In DNA form, the CDR3 reads TGCAGTGCCCTCAGCGGGGGGGTAACAGATACGCAGTATTTT. Translating it yields CSALSGGVTDTQYF.

With regard to this clonotype: This sequence may be a read error, since a much larger clone differs from it by one base. This sequence joins TRBV3-1 and TRBJ1-1; possible D gene TRBD1, 5 bases. The CDR3 has 13 amino acids. Germline-derived CDR1 and CDR2 are LGHDT and YNNKEL (reference sequence). The CDR3 reads CASSQAHGTEDFF. The CDR3 nucleotides read TGTGCCAGCAGCCAAGCCCACGGGACTGAAGATTTCTTT.

About this clonotype itself: A much larger clone differs by one base, so this may be a read error. This chain joins TRBV5-1 and TRBJ2-3; 9 bases align to TRBD2. This CDR3 has 16 residues. Germline values: CDR1 SGHRS, CDR2 YFSETQ. CDR3 loop: CASSLSSGSSTDMQYF. CDR3 in DNA: TGCGCCAGCAGCTTGAGTAGCGGGAGTAGCACAGATATGCAGTATTTT.

This rearrangement joins TRBV6-5 to TRBJ2-7; tentative D call: TRBD2 (6 bases). V shed 0 bases and J shed 1 base, with 19 bases lying between them. Germline values: CDR1 MNHEY, CDR2 SVGAGI. This CDR3 contains 18 residues. The DNA for the CDR3 is TGTGCCAGCAGTTACTCCGACCGGGCCTCGCGGGAATCCTACGAGCAGTACTTC. It encodes CASSYSDRASRESYEQYF.

This clonotype came up a few times. The rearrangement links TRBV20-1 to TRBJ2-5, with D unresolved. The CDR3 has 11 residues. Germline V lookup: CDR1 DFQATT, CDR2 SNEGSKA (reference sequence). V lost 4 bases, J lost 1 base, and 4 bases lay in between. CDR3 in amino acids: CSAIIQETQYF. In DNA form, the CDR3 reads TGCAGTGCTATCATCCAAGAGACCCAGTACTTC.

This CDR3 reads CATSSRLTSGGQETQYF. CDR3 DNA sequence: TGTGCCACCAGCAGCCGCCTAACTAGCGGGGGTCAAGAGACCCAGTACTTC. The genes are TRBV15 and TRBJ2-5, with 11 bases lining up with TRBD2. CDR3 length: 17 amino acids. V lost 3 bases to trimming and J lost 2 bases; unmatched junction nucleotides: 8. Looked up from germline, CDR1 is LNHNV and CDR2 is YYDKDF (reference sequence).

V gene TRBV6-6 combines with J gene TRBJ2-5; D unresolved. The CDR3 totals 13 residues. Between the trimmed V and J ends, which lost 3 bases and 5 bases, there was a span of 10 bases. Germline lookup yields CDR1 MNHNY and CDR2 SVGAGI (reference sequence). CDR3 sequence (DNA): TGTGCCAGCAGTTATAATAGCAGGGAGACCCAGTACTTC. This encodes CASSYNSRETQYF.

The rearrangement uses TRBV2 and TRBJ1-1, with D unclear. The V gene lost 8 bases and the J gene lost 0 bases, with 7 bases spanning the gap. The germline CDR1 and CDR2 sequences are SNHLY and FYNNEI. This CDR3 has 12 residues. CDR3 loop: CASFEMNTEAFF. The CDR3 DNA reads as TGTGCCAGCTTTGAGATGAACACTGAAGCTTTCTTT.

The chain uses TRBV30 and TRBJ1-1; D unresolved. The V gene's germline CDR1 is GTSNPN and CDR2 SVGIG (reference sequence). The CDR3 is made up of 13 amino acids. The germline V and J ends were trimmed by 2 bases and 0 bases, with 7 bases remaining between them. Written as DNA, the CDR3 is TGTGCCTGGAGTAGGCAGGTGAACACTGAAGCTTTCTTT. It codes for CAWSRQVNTEAFF.